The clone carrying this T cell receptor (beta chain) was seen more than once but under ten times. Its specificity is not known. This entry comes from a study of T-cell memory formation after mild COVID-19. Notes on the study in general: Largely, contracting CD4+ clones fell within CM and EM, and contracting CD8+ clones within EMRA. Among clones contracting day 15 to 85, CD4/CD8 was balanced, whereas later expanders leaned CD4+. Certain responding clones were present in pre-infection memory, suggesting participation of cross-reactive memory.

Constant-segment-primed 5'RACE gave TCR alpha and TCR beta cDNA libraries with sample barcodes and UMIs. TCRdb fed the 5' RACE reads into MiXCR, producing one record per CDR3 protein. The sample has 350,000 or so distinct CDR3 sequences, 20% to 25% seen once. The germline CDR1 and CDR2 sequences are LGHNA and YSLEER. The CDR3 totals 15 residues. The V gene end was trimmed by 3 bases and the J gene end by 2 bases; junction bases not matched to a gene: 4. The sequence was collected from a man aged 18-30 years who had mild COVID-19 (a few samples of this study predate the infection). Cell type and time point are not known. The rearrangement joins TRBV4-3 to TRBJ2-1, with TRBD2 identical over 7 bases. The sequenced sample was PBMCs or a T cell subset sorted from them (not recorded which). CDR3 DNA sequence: TGCGCCAGCAGCCAGGCGGGGGAACCCTACAATGAGCAGTTCTTC. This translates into CASSQAGEPYNEQFF.